This entry lists 3 T cell receptor beta chains sequenced from one sample in a study of response to subunit inactivated influenza vaccine. From the RT-PCR reads, TCRdb called clonotypes with MiXCR, one entry per CDR3 protein. The repertoire includes under 500,000 distinct CDR3 sequences, 9.5% to 13% of them detected once, and about an eighth sits in the top ten. Sequencing was performed on PBMCs from blood, taken more than 35 days after vaccination. These TCRs come from a man aged 50 or older who received an inactivated influenza vaccine.

In this sample, this clonotype turned up a few times. This chain joins TRBV7-2 and TRBJ1-6, with D uncertain. The CDR3 has 17 amino acids. Germline V gene lookup returns CDR1 SGHTA and CDR2 FQGNSA. V gave up 2 bases and J gave up 7 bases, with 18 bases separating them. The CDR3 region is CASSLYRAPVGNSPLHF. The CDR3 coding sequence is TGTGCCAGCAGCTTATACCGGGCCCCCGTGGGGAATTCACCCCTCCACTTT.

The chain employs TRBV4-3 and TRBJ2-7, with a possible D match to TRBD1 (5 bases). This CDR3 comprises 15 residues. V lost 1 base, J lost 2 bases, and 12 bases lay in between. In germline, CDR1 is LGHNA, CDR2 YSLEER. The CDR3 spells CASSQGADIAYEQYF. In DNA, the CDR3 is TGCGCCAGCAGCCAAGGGGCGGACATCGCCTACGAGCAGTACTTC.

This clonotype appeared many times. This rearrangement joins TRBV5-5 to TRBJ1-2; 8 nucleotides align to TRBD1. This CDR3 is 13 amino acids long. The V gene's germline CDR1 is SGHKS and CDR2 YYEKEE (reference sequence). V dropped 5 bases and J dropped 8; count of bases not matched to a gene: 8. The chain's CDR3 is CASSYGTGHGYTF. CDR3 bases: TGTGCCAGCAGTTATGGGACAGGTCACGGCTACACCTTC.